The source of this T cell receptor (beta chain) is a study of vaccination effects on CD4 cells after COVID-19. General study results and limits: Marked clonal contraction was seen late after vaccination (in both infection- and vaccine-induced clones). The study enrolled few convalescent patients and sampled no early post-infection timepoints.

Of note for this clone: Antigen unknown.

Using viral peptide pools, the ViraFEST assay grew out antigen-specific CD4+ T cells prior to sequencing. Having been cultured for ten to eleven days, the cells underwent CD4+ T cell isolation. Nobody among the vaccine recipients had prior SARS-CoV-2 infection (nucleocapsid antibodies were negative). Wells of roughly 1.9 million PBMC each were grown with approximately 10 IU/ml IL-2 and approximately 9.6 ug/ml peptides. Replacing half the medium with IL-2 medium was done on days 3 and 7. Sequenced by immunoSEQ multiplex PCR; TCRdb stores in-frame clones only, minus some. The repertoire holds tens of thousands of clones, with over 65% as singletons. The specimen comprised CD4+ T cells from PBMCs cultured with HCoV-NL63 spike peptides, sampled before COVID-19 vaccination. This sequence originates from a human donor who received a COVID-19 vaccine.

DNA for the CDR3: TGTGCCAGCAGCTTAGGAAAGGGACTAGCGGGGCAAAATGAGCAGTTCTTC. This codes for CASSLGKGLAGQNEQFF. The chain couples TRBV11-3 to TRBJ2-1; 13 bases agree with TRBD2. With 1 base clipped from V and 7 bases from J, the junction kept 7 bases outside the gene matches. The CDR3 is 17 residues long. Germline V gene data show CDR1 as SGHNT and CDR2 as YENEEA.